The subject of this entry is one TCR beta chain. The germline V and J ends were trimmed by 2 bases and 11 bases, with 13 bases remaining between them. CDR1 is MDHEN, CDR2 SYDVKM, per germline. CDR3 length: 13 residues. The data derive from a study of T cell changes during pregnancy in multiple sclerosis. Only in-frame clones appear in the TCRdb table, and some are missing; sequencing was by immunoSEQ multiplex PCR. The repertoire holds around 52,000 clones, 92% seen once, with 0.2% in the top ten. The material was CD4+ T cells from peripheral blood mononuclear cells, obtained in the second trimester of pregnancy. This clonotype originated in a female donor with multiple sclerosis, enrolled in a pregnancy study. The chain is built from TRBV28 and TRBJ1-5, with no clear D. The CDR3 region is CASSLPPEAAQHF. CDR3 DNA: TGTGCCAGCAGTTTACCCCCTGAGGCGGCCCAGCATTTT.